The present entry profiles one TCR beta chain with its context. Its recognized antigen is unknown. Reading the germline V gene gives CDR1 MGHDK and CDR2 SYGVNS. The CDR3 runs 15 residues from the cysteine to the phenylalanine. No DNA is listed. This specimen comes from a study of CXCR3-negative and CXCR3-positive naive CD8 T cells (dated by TCRdb to about 2019). Regarding the complete study: Some 130 million TRB reads were obtained in total, roughly 1.5 +/- 0.3 million reads per library. The diversity and physicochemical repertoire analyses included ten to eleven donors pooled from two independent experiments. Naive subsets from five or six donors and memory cells from 3 donors were included in the TRBV-TRBJ cluster analysis.

For each CD8+ T cell subset, flow sorting was done in triplicate, and 300,000 to 350,000 cells per subset went directly into RLT lysis buffer. Naive CD8+ T cells were defined stringently as CD45RO-CCR7+CD27+CD95- to exclude memory contaminants. Using standard density gradient centrifugation, peripheral blood mononuclear cells were isolated from buffy coats. A FACSAria III was used to flow-sort naive CXCR3-negative and CXCR3-positive CD8+ T cells. An RNeasy Mini Kit was used to extract total RNA from the sorted cells. Reads for this sample came from a NextSeq 550. The Human TCR Profiling Kit (MiLaboratory) was used to make UMI-labeled 5' RACE TRB cDNA libraries. cDNA synthesis used the entire amount of extracted RNA, and PCR amplification then used the entire amount of cDNA produced. Libraries were prepared in parallel with an identical number of PCR cycles. From the authors' description of their analysis: MIGEC and MiXCR extracted about 50,000 +/- 10,000 unique UMI-labeled TRB cDNA molecules per library, requiring at least two reads per UMI. Each library averaged roughly 36,000 +/- 9,600 functional in-frame TRB CDR3 nucleotide clonotypes without stop codons. Diversity metrics, including normalized Shannon-Wiener and Chao1, were computed in VDJtools after downsampling to 5000 UMI-labeled TRB molecules per sample. VDJtools was used to calculate clonotype-size-weighted physicochemical properties of the central five CDR3 residues, namely interaction energy, strength, volume and Kidera factor 4. Following reprocessing of the reads by TCRdb, the data hold one row per CDR3 protein sequence and no DNA is available. V and J calls and clone size were set by TCRdb, not the authors. The table for this sample records over 55,000 distinct CDR3 sequences. 4% to 5.5% of the sample belongs to the ten largest clones.

Points the paper makes about the study in general: Compared with CXCR3-negative naive cells, CXCR3-positive naive cells had TRB CDR3s with higher hydrophobicity (lower Kidera factor 4), lower energy, and higher strength and volume indices. Surface CD5, linked to self-reactivity in mice, was comparable between naive subsets; TCR interaction strength was therefore also inferred from TRB CDR3 physicochemical properties. CXCR3 expression partially decreased after cryopreservation, so most assays used freshly isolated PBMCs. Repertoire diversity was comparably high in both naive subsets but much lower in memory CD8+ T cells. Similar TRBV-TRBJ usage was shown by naive CXCR3-negative and CXCR3-positive cells from the same donor, whereas distinct patterns were shown by memory cells.

The sequence came from a human donor in good health. Some clones in this sample may be carry-over from other donors' samples. Recombination joined TRBV25-1 with TRBJ1-1. Sequenced input: naive CXCR3+ CD8+ T cells from blood. This specimen's cell subset or site label, per the study, means: CD45RO-CCR7+CD27+CD95- naive CD8+ T cells expressing CXCR3 (TNR3+). For the CDR3, the sequence is CVSSEFGGVDTEAFF.